Below, 30 T cell receptor beta chains from the same sample are listed, as sequenced in a study of blood T cell repertoires in COVID-19. Some clones are missing from TCRdb's copy, which holds only in-frame ones; the method was immunoSEQ multiplex PCR. The table records around 16,000 clones, roughly nine tenths of them present only once. Sequenced sample: peripheral blood. Source of these receptors: a man aged 60 to 75 with acute or convalescent COVID-19.

This chain joins TRBV19 and TRBJ1-3; tentatively, D is TRBD1 (6 bases). Germline values: CDR1 LNHDA, CDR2 SQIVND (reference sequence). The CDR3 is made up of 14 amino acids. Trimming took off 8 bases at V and 2 bases at J, with 13 bases between the two ends. In DNA, the CDR3 is TGTGCCAGTTCCCCGAACAGGGCTGGAAACACCATATATTTT. Its translation is CASSPNRAGNTIYF.

V gene TRBV24-1 combines with J gene TRBJ2-1; 7 nucleotides match TRBD2. The CDR3 loop spans 16 amino acids. V gave up 0 bases and J gave up 8 bases; unmatched junction bases: 9. Germline V CDR1 and CDR2: KGHDR, SFDVKD. The CDR3 sequence: CATSDLLSSRGDEQFF. The CDR3 DNA reads as TGTGCCACCAGTGATTTGTTGTCTAGCCGGGGGGATGAGCAGTTCTTC.

This clone was detected once. The chain has TRBV9 and TRBJ1-2, with a weak D call TRBD1 (5 bases). Germline CDR1 SGDLS, CDR2 YYNGEE. V lost 0 bases and J 8 bases, leaving 14 bases between the germline ends. The CDR3 consists of 14 residues. The CDR3 sequence: CASSVEGSRGGYTF. CDR3 sequence (DNA): TGTGCCAGCAGCGTAGAGGGCTCCCGGGGGGGCTACACCTTC.

The chain employs TRBV9 and TRBJ1-2; the match to TRBD1 covers 9 bases. There are 18 residues in the CDR3. With 4 bases clipped from V and 5 bases from J, the junction kept 18 bases outside the gene matches. Looked up from germline, CDR1 is SGDLS and CDR2 is YYNGEE. The CDR3 sequence: CASSPTRLMGQGEYGYTF. The CDR3 DNA follows: TGTGCCAGCAGCCCGACCCGTCTTATGGGACAGGGTGAATATGGCTACACCTTC.

The chain employs TRBV6-1 and TRBJ1-1; maybe TRBD1 (5 bases). Germline CDR1 reads MNHNS; CDR2 reads SASEGT. The CDR3 contains 14 residues. The V and J ends lost 1 base and 7 bases respectively, with 13 bases between them. CDR3 DNA sequence: TGTGCCAGCAGTGAAGGGGGGGGGAACGGTGAAGCTTTCTTT. Translated, it gives CASSEGGGNGEAFF.

This chain connects TRBV7-9 to TRBJ2-1; no reliable D call. The CDR3 is made up of 15 amino acids. V shed 5 bases and J shed 1 base, with 12 bases lying between them. CDR1 and CDR2 (germline): SEHNR, FQNEAQ (reference sequence). For the CDR3, the DNA is TGTGCCAGCAGCCTTATCAGTATGTCCTACAATGAGCAGTTCTTC. Its protein product is CASSLISMSYNEQFF.

The J gene is TRBJ2-2, the V gene TRBV5-1, with 8 bases lining up with TRBD2. The CDR3 extends over 16 amino acids. Germline V gives CDR1 SGHRS, CDR2 YFSETQ. With 3 bases clipped from V and 0 bases from J, the junction kept 4 bases outside the gene matches. This chain's CDR3 is CASSSAGGPNTGELFF. The CDR3 DNA is TGCGCCAGCAGCTCCGCGGGGGGCCCGAACACCGGGGAGCTGTTTTTT.

CDR3 residues: CATSGRAGREETQYF. DNA of the CDR3: TGTGCCACCAGTGGCCGAGCGGGGAGGGAAGAGACCCAGTACTTC. The J gene is TRBJ2-5, the V gene TRBV24-1; 7 bases are shared with TRBD2. This CDR3 is 15 amino acids long. The ends lost 5 bases at V and 3 bases at J; junction bases unmatched: 8. CDR1 is KGHDR and CDR2 is SFDVKD in the germline V gene.

This clone was detected once. The gene calls are TRBV7-2 and TRBJ2-7, with 10 bases aligning to TRBD2. Germline values: CDR1 SGHTA, CDR2 FQGNSA. The CDR3 spans 15 residues. V dropped 3 bases and J dropped 6; count of bases not matched to a gene: 8. CDR3 region: CASSLAPSGRPEQYF. The CDR3 DNA sequence: TGTGCCAGCAGCTTGGCGCCTAGCGGGAGACCCGAGCAGTACTTC.

The rearrangement joins TRBV20-1 to TRBJ1-6; D is perhaps TRBD1 (6 bases). CDR1 and CDR2 from the germline V gene are DFQATT and SNEGSKA (reference sequence). The CDR3 is 14 residues long. V lost 3 bases to trimming and J lost 4 bases, with 10 bases between them. The CDR3 sequence is CSASRQGYNSPLHF. For the CDR3, the DNA is TGCAGTGCTAGTCGGCAGGGGTATAATTCACCCCTCCACTTT.

CDR3 sequence: CASSHYMTGAYEQYF. The CDR3 nucleotides are TGTGCCAGCAGCCACTACATGACAGGGGCCTACGAGCAGTACTTC. This chain connects TRBV11-2 to TRBJ2-7; 8 nucleotides line up with TRBD1. The junction had 8 bases not matched to a gene; V was cut back by 5 bases and J by 2 bases. Germline assignment: CDR1 SGHAT and CDR2 FQNNGV. CDR3 length equals 15 residues.

The chain is built from TRBV18 and TRBJ2-2; a possible D gene is TRBD1 (6 bases). Germline lookup yields CDR1 KGHSH and CDR2 LQKENI. This CDR3 is 14 amino acids long. Trimming removed 7 bases at V and 1 base at J, with 10 bases between. CDR3 DNA: TGTGCCAGCTTCCCAGGGGTGAACACCGGGGAGCTGTTTTTT. This translates into CASFPGVNTGELFF.

This chain links TRBV6-5 with TRBJ2-2, with a possible D match to TRBD1 (5 bases). The ends were cut back, 2 bases at V and 0 bases at J, with 10 bases in the middle. The CDR3 length is 16 residues. Germline values: CDR1 MNHEY, CDR2 SVGAGI. The CDR3 coding sequence is TGTGCCAGCAGTTACCGACAGCATTCGAACACCGGGGAGCTGTTTTTT. It codes for CASSYRQHSNTGELFF.

The V call is TRBV28, the J call TRBJ2-1; 9 nucleotides line up with TRBD1. From germline, CDR1 is MDHEN and CDR2 SYDVKM. This CDR3 has 17 residues. J gave up 1 base and V 2 bases, and 6 bases lay outside the gene matches. Here the CDR3 reads CASSLTGTGLSYNEQFF. The CDR3 coding sequence is TGTGCCAGCAGTTTAACCGGGACAGGGTTATCCTACAATGAGCAGTTCTTC.

This clone was seen once. This chain uses TRBV9 with TRBJ2-5, with 16 bases matching TRBD2. This CDR3 spans 19 amino acids. The junction had 7 bases not matched to a gene; V was cut back by 0 bases and J by 2 bases. The germline V gene has CDR1 SGDLS and CDR2 YYNGEE. The CDR3 protein is CASSVAAGTSGREQETQYF. CDR3 nucleotides: TGTGCCAGCAGCGTAGCCGCCGGGACTAGCGGGAGGGAGCAAGAGACCCAGTACTTC.

The chain employs TRBV5-1 and TRBJ1-4; D uncertain. The CDR3 totals 15 residues. Germline V gene sequence: CDR1 SGHRS, CDR2 YFSETQ. Trimming removed 2 bases from V and 0 bases from J, with 8 bases in between. The CDR3 DNA is TGCGCCAGCAGCTTAAACAGTGCAACTAATGAAAAACTGTTTTTT. Amino acids: CASSLNSATNEKLFF.

The rearrangement joins TRBV5-4 to TRBJ2-5, with a possible D match to TRBD1 (6 bases). The germline CDR1 and CDR2 sequences are SGHNT and YYREEE (reference sequence). This CDR3 contains 13 residues. V shed 1 base and J shed 2 bases, with 6 bases lying between them. The CDR3 sequence: CASSLRGQETQYF. The CDR3 DNA reads as TGTGCCAGCAGCTTGAGGGGGCAAGAGACCCAGTACTTC.

The chain carries TRBV5-4 and TRBJ1-6; a weak D match, TRBD1 (6 bases). V lost 0 bases to trimming and J lost 7 bases, with 8 bases between them. The CDR3 totals 14 residues. In germline, CDR1 is SGHNT, CDR2 YYREEE (reference sequence). The CDR3 spells CASSLGRGNSPLHF. For the CDR3, the DNA is TGTGCCAGCAGCTTGGGCAGGGGAAATTCACCCCTCCACTTT.

The chain couples TRBV9 to TRBJ2-2, with TRBD1 identical over 10 bases. The germline V gene encodes CDR1 SGDLS and CDR2 YYNGEE. This CDR3 region has 16 residues. With V trimmed by 0 bases and J by 3 bases, 2 bases remained unmatched. The CDR3 bases are TGTGCCAGCAGCGTAGGACAGGGGGCGGACACCGGGGAGCTGTTTTTT. Its protein product is CASSVGQGADTGELFF.

The chain links TRBV7-9 to TRBJ2-7; 10 nucleotides agree with TRBD1. CDR3 length: 14 amino acids. CDR1 is SEHNR, CDR2 FQNEAQ, per germline (reference sequence). Losses at the gene ends were 4 bases for V and 3 bases for J; bases not matched to a gene: 3. CDR3 loop: CASSSTGGLYEQYF. The CDR3 DNA is TGTGCCAGCAGCTCGACAGGGGGCCTCTACGAGCAGTACTTC.

This clone has just a few counts. This rearrangement joins TRBV9 to TRBJ1-2; TRBD1 aligns across 9 bases. J gave up 2 bases and V 4 bases, and 6 bases lay outside the gene matches. The CDR3 length is 15 residues. The germline gives CDR1 SGDLS, CDR2 YYNGEE. As DNA, the CDR3 is TGTGCCAGCAGCTCCGGACAGGGGATCAACTATGGCTACACCTTC. It yields the protein CASSSGQGINYGYTF.

The chain has TRBV27 and TRBJ1-4; D remains ambiguous. Germline V gene sequence: CDR1 MNHEY, CDR2 SMNVEV (reference sequence). This CDR3 has 14 amino acids. The germline V and J ends were trimmed by 8 bases and 0 bases, with 10 bases remaining between them. The chain's CDR3 is CASGPLTTNEKLFF. The DNA for the CDR3 is TGTGCCAGCGGGCCTTTAACAACTAATGAAAAACTGTTTTTT. Using reference TRBV27 and TRBJ1-4 for the parts outside the CDR3, the full variable domain is EAQVTQNPRYLITVTGKKLTVTCSQNMNHEYMSWYRQDPGLGLRQIYYSMNVEVTDKGDVPEGYKVSRKEKRNFPLILESPSPNQTSLYFCASGPLTTNEKLFFGSGTQLSVL.

The count of this clone is one. V usage is TRBV11-2 and J usage is TRBJ2-2; D is uncertain. CDR1 and CDR2 from the germline V gene are SGHAT and FQNNGV. The germline V and J ends were trimmed by 1 base and 5 bases, with 11 bases remaining between them. The CDR3 loop spans 15 amino acids. CDR3 protein: CASSLAPISTGELFF. The DNA for the CDR3 is TGTGCCAGCAGCTTAGCCCCTATTAGTACCGGGGAGCTGTTTTTT. The full variable domain, completed using reference TRBV11-2 and TRBJ2-2, is EAGVAQSPRYKIIEKRQSVAFWCNPISGHATLYWYQQILGQGPKLLIQFQNNGVVDDSQLPKDRFSAERLKGVDSTLKIQPAKLEDSAVYLCASSLAPISTGELFFGEGSRLTVL.

V gene TRBV6-5 combines with J gene TRBJ2-7, with 9 bases lining up with TRBD2. Trimming at V came to 7 bases and at J to 2 bases, leaving 3 bases not matched to a gene. In germline, CDR1 is MNHEY, CDR2 SVGAGI. The CDR3 has 13 amino acids. CDR3 bases: TGTGCCAGCACAGCGGGGGGAACCTACGAGCAGTACTTC. Encoded protein: CASTAGGTYEQYF.

V and J are TRBV5-6 and TRBJ2-3, with D perhaps matching TRBD2 (5 bases). V was clipped by 4 bases and J by 2 bases, with 20 bases between them. The CDR3 totals 17 residues. Germline V gives CDR1 SGHDT, CDR2 YYEEEE. CDR3 sequence: CASSLLGKSGLTDTQYF. In nucleotides, the CDR3 is TGTGCCAGCAGCCTTCTCGGCAAAAGCGGACTCACAGATACGCAGTATTTT.

This sequence joins TRBV9 and TRBJ1-6, with 8 bases matching TRBD1. The CDR3 has 18 residues. Germline V CDR1 and CDR2: SGDLS, YYNGEE. V was pared by 3 bases and J by 0 bases, with 8 bases of the junction left unmatched. The CDR3 region has the DNA TGTGCCAGCAGCGCCTCGACAGGGGCCGCCTCCTATAATTCACCCCTCCACTTT. The encoded protein is CASSASTGAASYNSPLHF.

The genes are TRBV6-2 or TRBV6-3 and TRBJ2-2; 10 bases fit TRBD2. V shed 2 bases, J shed 6 bases, and the junction held 0 bases outside the gene matches. The CDR3 is made up of 14 amino acids. Per the germline V gene, CDR1 is MNHEY and CDR2 is SVGEGT. The CDR3 DNA is TGTGCCAGCAGTTACGGGACTAGCGCCGGGGAGCTGTTTTTT. Translated, it gives CASSYGTSAGELFF.

By sample fraction, this clone is medium-sized. CDR3 nucleotides: TGCAGCGGTCGGGACAGTGGGGAGGGCTACACCTTC. It specifies CSGRDSGEGYTF. The chain links TRBV29-1 to TRBJ1-2; 7 bases are a match to TRBD1. Unmatched junction bases numbered 10, after V lost 7 bases and J lost 8 bases. This CDR3 is 12 amino acids long. Germline V CDR1 and CDR2: SQVTM, ANQGSEA.

This sequence joins TRBV9 and TRBJ1-6; D unresolved. V lost 4 bases and J lost 8, with 10 bases in between. CDR1 and CDR2 (germline): SGDLS, YYNGEE. The CDR3 extends over 13 amino acids. The DNA for the CDR3 is TGTGCCAGCAGCCCCCTCGAGGATTCACCCCTCCACTTT. Encoded protein: CASSPLEDSPLHF.

The rearrangement links TRBV3-1 (or the pseudogene TRBV3-2) to TRBJ1-1, with TRBD1 as a possible D gene (6 bases). The CDR3 extends over 14 amino acids. CDR1 and CDR2 from the germline V gene are LGHDT and YNNKEL (reference sequence). V lost 2 bases and J lost 11, with 18 bases in between. Here the CDR3 reads CASSQLGAGVSAFF. CDR3 DNA: TGTGCCAGCAGCCAATTGGGGGCGGGAGTAAGCGCTTTCTTT.